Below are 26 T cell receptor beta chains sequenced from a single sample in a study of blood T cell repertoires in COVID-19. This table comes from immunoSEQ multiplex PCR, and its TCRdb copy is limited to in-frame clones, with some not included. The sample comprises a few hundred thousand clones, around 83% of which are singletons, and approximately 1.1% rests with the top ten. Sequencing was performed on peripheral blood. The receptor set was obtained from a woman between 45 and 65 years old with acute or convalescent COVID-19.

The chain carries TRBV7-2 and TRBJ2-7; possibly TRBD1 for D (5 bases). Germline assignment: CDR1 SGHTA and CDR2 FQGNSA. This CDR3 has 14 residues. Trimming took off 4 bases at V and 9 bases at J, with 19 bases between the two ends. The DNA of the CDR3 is TGTGCCAGCAGCTCAGCTGCACAGGCCTACAGGCAGTACTTC. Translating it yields CASSSAAQAYRQYF.

CDR3 in amino acids: CASSERDSRFLGNTIYF. CDR3 sequence (DNA): TGTGCCAGCAGTGAACGGGACTCAAGGTTTTTAGGAAACACCATATATTTT. The chain joins TRBV6-1 to TRBJ1-3; tentative D call: TRBD1 (5 bases). Deletions cut 2 bases from V and 4 bases from J, with 18 bases between. Germline V CDR1 and CDR2: MNHNS, SASEGT. CDR3 length equals 17 residues.

CDR3: CASRAPGTGNSPLHF. The CDR3 region has the DNA TGTGCCAGTAGAGCCCCGGGGACAGGGAATTCACCCCTCCACTTT. The rearrangement joins TRBV19 to TRBJ1-6; 9 bases agree with TRBD1. The ends lost 6 bases at V and 7 bases at J; junction bases unmatched: 7. Germline V gene data show CDR1 as LNHDA and CDR2 as SQIVND (reference sequence). There are 15 residues in the CDR3.

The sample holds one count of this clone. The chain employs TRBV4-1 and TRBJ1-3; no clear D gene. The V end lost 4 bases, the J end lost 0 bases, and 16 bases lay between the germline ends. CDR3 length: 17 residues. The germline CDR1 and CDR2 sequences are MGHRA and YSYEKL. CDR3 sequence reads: CASSLQREAPSGNTIYF. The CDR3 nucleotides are TGCGCCAGCAGCCTCCAAAGAGAGGCCCCCTCTGGAAACACCATATATTTT.

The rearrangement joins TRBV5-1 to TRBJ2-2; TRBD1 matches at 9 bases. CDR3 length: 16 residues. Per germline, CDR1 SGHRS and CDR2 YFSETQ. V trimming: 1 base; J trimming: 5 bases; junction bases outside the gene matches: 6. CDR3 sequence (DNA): TGCGCCAGCAGCTTGCGGACAGGGGTTGGGACCGGGGAGCTGTTTTTT. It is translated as CASSLRTGVGTGELFF. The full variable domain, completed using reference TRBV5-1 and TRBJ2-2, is KAGVTQTPRYLIKTRGQQVTLSCSPISGHRSVSWYQQTPGQGLQFLFEYFSETQRNKGNFPGRFSGRQFSNSRSEMNVSTLELGDSALYLCASSLRTGVGTGELFFGEGSRLTVL.

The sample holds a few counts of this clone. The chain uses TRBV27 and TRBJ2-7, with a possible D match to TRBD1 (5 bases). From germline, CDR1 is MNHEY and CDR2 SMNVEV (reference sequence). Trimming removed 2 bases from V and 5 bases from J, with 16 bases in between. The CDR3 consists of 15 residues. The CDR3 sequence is CASSLRGTFPHEQYV. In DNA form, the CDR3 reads TGTGCCAGCAGTTTAAGGGGAACATTTCCCCACGAGCAGTACGTC.

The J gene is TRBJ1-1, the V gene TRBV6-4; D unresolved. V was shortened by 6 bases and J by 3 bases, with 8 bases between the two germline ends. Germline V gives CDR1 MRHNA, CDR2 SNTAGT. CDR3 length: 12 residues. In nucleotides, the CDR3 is TGTGCCAGCAGGGGCTGGGACACTGAAGCTTTCTTT. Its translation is CASRGWDTEAFF.

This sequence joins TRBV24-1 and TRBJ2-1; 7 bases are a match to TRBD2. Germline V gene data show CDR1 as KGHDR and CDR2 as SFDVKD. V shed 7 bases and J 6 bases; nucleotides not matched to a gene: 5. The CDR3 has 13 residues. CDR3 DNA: TGTGCCACCAGCCCAGCGGGATTCAATGAGCAGTTCTTC. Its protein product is CATSPAGFNEQFF.

The CDR3 spells CASSQGDRGLDYTF. The CDR3 DNA reads as TGTGCCAGCAGCCAAGGGGACAGGGGGTTGGACTACACCTTC. The chain joins TRBV3-1 (or the pseudogene TRBV3-2) to TRBJ1-2; 11 positions match TRBD1. J was trimmed by 10 bases and V by 1 base; bases with no gene match: 5. There are 14 residues in the CDR3. CDR1 is LGHDT, CDR2 YNNKEL, per germline (reference sequence).

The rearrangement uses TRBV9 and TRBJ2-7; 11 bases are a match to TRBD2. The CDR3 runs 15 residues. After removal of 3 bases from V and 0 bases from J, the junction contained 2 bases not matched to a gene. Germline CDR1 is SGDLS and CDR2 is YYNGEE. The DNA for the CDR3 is TGTGCCAGCAGCGCGGGACTAGCGGTCTCCTACGAGCAGTACTTC. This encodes CASSAGLAVSYEQYF. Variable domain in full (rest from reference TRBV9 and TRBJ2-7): DSGVTQTPKHLITATGQRVTLRCSPRSGDLSVYWYQQSLDQGLQFLIQYYNGEERAKGNILERFSAQQFPDLHSELNLSSLELGDSALYFCASSAGLAVSYEQYFGPGTRLTVT.

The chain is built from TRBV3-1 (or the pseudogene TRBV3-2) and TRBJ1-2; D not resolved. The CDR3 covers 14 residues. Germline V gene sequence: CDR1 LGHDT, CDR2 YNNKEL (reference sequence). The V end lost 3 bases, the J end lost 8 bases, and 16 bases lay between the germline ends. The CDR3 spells CASSQPGPGAGYTF. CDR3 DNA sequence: TGTGCCAGCAGCCAGCCCGGACCGGGAGCGGGCTACACCTTC.

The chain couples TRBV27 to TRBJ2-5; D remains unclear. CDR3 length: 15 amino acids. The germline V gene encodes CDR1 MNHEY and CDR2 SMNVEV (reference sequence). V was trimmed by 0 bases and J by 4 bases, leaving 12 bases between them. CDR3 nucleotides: TGTGCCAGCAGTTTATCCTACCTCGTTGGAGAGACCCAGTACTTC. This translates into CASSLSYLVGETQYF.

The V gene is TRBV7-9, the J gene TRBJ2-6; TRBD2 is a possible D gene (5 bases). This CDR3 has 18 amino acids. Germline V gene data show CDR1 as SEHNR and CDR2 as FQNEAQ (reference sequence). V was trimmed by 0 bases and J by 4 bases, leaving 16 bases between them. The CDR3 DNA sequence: TGTGCCAGCAGCTTAGCTTCGGCCGGGGTCTCGGGGGCCAACGTCCTGACTTTC. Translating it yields CASSLASAGVSGANVLTF.

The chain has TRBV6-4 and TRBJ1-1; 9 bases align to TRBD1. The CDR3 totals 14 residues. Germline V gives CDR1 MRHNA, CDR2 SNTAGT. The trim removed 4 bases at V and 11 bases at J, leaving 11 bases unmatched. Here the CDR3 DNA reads TGTGCCAGCAGTGTTGGAACAGGGGGCTATGCTGCTTTCTTT. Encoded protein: CASSVGTGGYAAFF.

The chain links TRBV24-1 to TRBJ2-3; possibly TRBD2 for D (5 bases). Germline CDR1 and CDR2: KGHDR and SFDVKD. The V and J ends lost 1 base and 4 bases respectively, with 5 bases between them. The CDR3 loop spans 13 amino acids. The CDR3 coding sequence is TGTGCCACCAGTGATTTCGGGGCAGATACGCAGTATTTT. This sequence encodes CATSDFGADTQYF.

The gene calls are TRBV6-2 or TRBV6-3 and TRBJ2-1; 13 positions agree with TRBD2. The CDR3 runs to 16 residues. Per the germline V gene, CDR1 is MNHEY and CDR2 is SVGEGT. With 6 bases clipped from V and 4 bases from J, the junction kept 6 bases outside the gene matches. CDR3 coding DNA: TGTGCCAGCAGCCGCACTAGCGGGGGGGGTTACAATGAGCAGTTCTTC. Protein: CASSRTSGGGYNEQFF.

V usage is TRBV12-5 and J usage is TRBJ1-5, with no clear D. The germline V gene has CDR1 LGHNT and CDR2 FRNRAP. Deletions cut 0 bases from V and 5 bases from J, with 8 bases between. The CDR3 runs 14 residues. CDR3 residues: CASGLVYEDQPQHF. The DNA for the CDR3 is TGTGCTAGTGGTTTGGTATACGAGGATCAGCCCCAGCATTTT.

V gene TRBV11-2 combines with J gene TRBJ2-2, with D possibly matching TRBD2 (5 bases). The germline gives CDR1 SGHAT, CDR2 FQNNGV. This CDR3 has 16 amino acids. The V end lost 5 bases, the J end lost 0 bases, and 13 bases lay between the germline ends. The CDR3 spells CASSLRVETNTGELFF. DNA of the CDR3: TGTGCCAGCAGCCTGAGGGTCGAGACGAACACCGGGGAGCTGTTTTTT.

The CDR3 is CASSLRSGRDEQYF. Written as DNA, the CDR3 is TGTGCCAGCAGCCTTAGGAGCGGGAGGGACGAGCAGTACTTC. The chain joins TRBV7-2 to TRBJ2-7, with TRBD2 matching 10 bases. Trimming at V came to 5 bases and at J to 5 bases, leaving 6 bases not matched to a gene. Germline assignment: CDR1 SGHTA and CDR2 FQGNSA. The CDR3 has 14 amino acids.

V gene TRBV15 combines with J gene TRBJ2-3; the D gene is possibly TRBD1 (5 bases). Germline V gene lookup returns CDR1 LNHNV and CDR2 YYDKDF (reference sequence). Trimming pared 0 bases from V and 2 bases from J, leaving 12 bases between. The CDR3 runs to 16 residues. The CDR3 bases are TGTGCCACCAGCAGAGATGGCAGGGCTGACACAGATACGCAGTATTTT. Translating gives CATSRDGRADTDTQYF.

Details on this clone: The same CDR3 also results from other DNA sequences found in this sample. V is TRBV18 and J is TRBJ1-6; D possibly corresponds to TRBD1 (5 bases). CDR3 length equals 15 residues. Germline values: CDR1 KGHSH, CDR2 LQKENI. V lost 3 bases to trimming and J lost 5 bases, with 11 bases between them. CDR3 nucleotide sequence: TGTGCCAGCTCACCTCGAACAGGAGATAATTCACCCCTCCACTTT. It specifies CASSPRTGDNSPLHF.

For the CDR3, the DNA is TGTGCCAGCAGCCAAGGGGCGCCGCCCTCGTTCTTT. Translated: CASSQGAPPSFF. The gene calls are TRBV3-1 (or the pseudogene TRBV3-2) and TRBJ1-1; D remains ambiguous. CDR1 is LGHDT and CDR2 is YNNKEL in the germline V gene (reference sequence). The CDR3 sequence is 12 residues long. V dropped 1 base and J dropped 14 bases, with 14 bases sitting between them.

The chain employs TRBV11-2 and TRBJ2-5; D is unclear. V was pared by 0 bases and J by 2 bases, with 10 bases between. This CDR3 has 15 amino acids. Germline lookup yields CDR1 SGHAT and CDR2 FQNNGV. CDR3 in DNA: TGTGCCAGCAGCTTAGACGAGAATCTGCAAGAGACCCAGTACTTC. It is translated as CASSLDENLQETQYF.

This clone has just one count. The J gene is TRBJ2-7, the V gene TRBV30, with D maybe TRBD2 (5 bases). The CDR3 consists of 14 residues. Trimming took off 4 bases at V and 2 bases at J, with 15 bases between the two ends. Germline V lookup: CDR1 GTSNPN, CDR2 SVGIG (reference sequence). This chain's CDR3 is CAWNGGRGAYEQYF. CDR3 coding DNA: TGTGCCTGGAATGGTGGACGGGGAGCCTACGAGCAGTACTTC.

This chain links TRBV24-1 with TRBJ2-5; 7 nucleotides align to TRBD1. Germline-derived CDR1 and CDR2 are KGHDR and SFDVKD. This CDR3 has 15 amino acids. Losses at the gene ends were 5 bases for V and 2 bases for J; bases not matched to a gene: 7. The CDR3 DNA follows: TGTGCCACCAGTGCCCCCTTGGGACAGCAAGAGACCCAGTACTTC. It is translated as CATSAPLGQQETQYF.

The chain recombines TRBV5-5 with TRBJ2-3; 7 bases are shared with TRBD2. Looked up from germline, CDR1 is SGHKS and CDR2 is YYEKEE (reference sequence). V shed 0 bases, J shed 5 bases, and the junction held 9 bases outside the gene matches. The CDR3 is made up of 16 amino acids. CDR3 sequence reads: CASSLGGGRVGDTQYF. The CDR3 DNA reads TGTGCCAGCAGCTTGGGTGGCGGGAGAGTGGGAGATACGCAGTATTTT.